This T cell receptor beta chain was recovered during a study of OX40 agonist ivuxolimab in advanced cancers. In the case of this clone: Its antigen is as yet unknown.

TCRdb keeps only in-frame clones here, not all; method: immunoSEQ multiplex PCR. The sample shows about 79,000 clones, more than 90% of them seen only once. CDR1 is MNHEY, CDR2 SVGAGI, per germline. Trimming pared 0 bases from V and 9 bases from J, leaving 15 bases between. The CDR3 extends over 15 amino acids. Points from the study as a whole: Expanded clones belonging to CD8+ T cells outnumbered, on average, those of CD4+.

The sequences come from CD4+ or CD8+ T cells sorted from blood, collected in a trial of the OX40 agonist ivuxolimab. This chain joins TRBV6-5 and TRBJ1-5; D is ambiguous. The receptor comes from an adult with an advanced solid tumor such as melanoma, head and neck, liver or kidney cancer. For the CDR3, the DNA is TGTGCCAGCAGTTACTCGAGGTTTCAGCGTTCGCCCCAGCATTTT. Translation gives CASSYSRFQRSPQHF.